This T cell receptor (beta chain) originates from a study of beta chain features in type 1 diabetes. V lost 3 bases and J lost 5, with 26 bases in between. The germline CDR1 and CDR2 sequences are MGHRA and YSYEKL. CDR3 length: 18 amino acids. Investigators reverse transcribed all isolated RNA, so they sequenced expressed TCRB transcripts. Repertoires were generated with immunoSEQ multiplex PCR, while TCRdb's copy carries only in-frame clones and drops some. The sample lists some 360,000 clones, around 20% occurring once. Sequencing used naive CD4+ T cells from blood. The clonotype was recovered from a woman between 18 and 30 years old in good health. V is TRBV4-1 and J is TRBJ2-7, with a possible D match to TRBD1 (6 bases). The CDR3 DNA is TGCGCCAGCAGCCACCCTAGGGGATTACAGGGAACAAACGACGAGCAGTACTTC. Protein: CASSHPRGLQGTNDEQYF.